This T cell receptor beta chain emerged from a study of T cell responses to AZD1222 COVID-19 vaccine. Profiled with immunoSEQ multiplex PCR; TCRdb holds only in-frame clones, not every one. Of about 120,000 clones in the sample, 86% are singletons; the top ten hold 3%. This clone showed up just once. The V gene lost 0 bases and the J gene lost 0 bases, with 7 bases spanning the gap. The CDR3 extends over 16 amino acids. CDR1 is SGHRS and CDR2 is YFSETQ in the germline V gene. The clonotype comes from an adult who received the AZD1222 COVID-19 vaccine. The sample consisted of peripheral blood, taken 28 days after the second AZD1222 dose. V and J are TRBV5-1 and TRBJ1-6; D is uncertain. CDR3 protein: CASSLDGSSYNSPLHF. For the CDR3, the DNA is TGCGCCAGCAGCTTGGACGGGAGCTCCTATAATTCACCCCTCCACTTT.